This T cell receptor beta chain derives from a study of tumor-infiltrating lymphocytes in primary liver carcinoma. The CDR3 is 15 amino acids. In germline, CDR1 is SGHNT, CDR2 YYREEE (reference sequence). Trimming pared 6 bases from V and 0 bases from J, leaving 13 bases between. Co-extracted RNA and DNA came from around 20-30 mg of unsorted bulk tissue. Priming with a constant-region primer yielded TCR beta cDNA from approximately 500 ng total RNA. Modified slightly, ARM-PCR produced TCR beta libraries over three nested multiplex PCR rounds. The study ran its first two PCR rounds for nine to eleven cycles each, using TRBV1-TRBV30 forward primers and a C-beta reverse primer. TCRdb analysed the multiplex PCR reads with MiXCR anew, one entry per CDR3 protein. The sample carries 100,000 or so distinct CDR3 sequences, roughly 85% recorded once.

The clonotype originates from a man in his forties with primary liver carcinoma and hepatitis B virus infection. V is TRBV5-4 and J is TRBJ1-5; no firm D call. The sample consisted of liver tumor tissue from sampling region 3. Stated subset: tumor region T3, left-lateral pole. CDR3 in amino acids: CASNRDGSSNQPQHF. DNA for the CDR3: TGTGCCAGCAACCGCGACGGGAGTAGCAATCAGCCCCAGCATTTT. Filled out from reference TRBV5-4 and TRBJ1-5, the complete variable domain reads ETGVTQSPTHLIKTRGQQVTLRCSSQSGHNTVSWYQQALGQGPQFIFQYYREEENGRGNFPPRFSGLQFPNYSSELNVNALELDDSALYLCASNRDGSSNQPQHFGDGTRLSIL.